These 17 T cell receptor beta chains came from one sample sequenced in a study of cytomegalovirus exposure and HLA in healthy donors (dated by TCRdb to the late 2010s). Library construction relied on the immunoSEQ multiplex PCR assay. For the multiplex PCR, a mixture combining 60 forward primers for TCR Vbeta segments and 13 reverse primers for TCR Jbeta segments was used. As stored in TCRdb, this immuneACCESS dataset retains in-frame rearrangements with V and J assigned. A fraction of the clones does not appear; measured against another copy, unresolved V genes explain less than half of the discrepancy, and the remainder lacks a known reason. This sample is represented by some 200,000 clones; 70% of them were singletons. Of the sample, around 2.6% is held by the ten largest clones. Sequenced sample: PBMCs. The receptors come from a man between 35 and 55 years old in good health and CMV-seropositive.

CDR3: CASSLRVQDTEAFF. In DNA form, the CDR3 reads TGTGCCAGCAGCTTAAGGGTACAGGACACTGAAGCTTTCTTT. J is TRBJ1-1 and V is TRBV11-2; maybe TRBD1 (5 bases). CDR3 size: 14 residues. V dropped 2 bases and J dropped 3 bases, with 10 bases sitting between them. Germline CDR1 and CDR2: SGHAT and FQNNGV.

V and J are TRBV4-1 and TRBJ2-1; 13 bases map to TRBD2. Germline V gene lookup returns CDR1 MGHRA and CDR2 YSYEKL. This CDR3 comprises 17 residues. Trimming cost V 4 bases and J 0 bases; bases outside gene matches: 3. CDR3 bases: TGCGCCAGCAGCCGCGGACTAGCGGGGGTCTCCTACAATGAGCAGTTCTTC. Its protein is CASSRGLAGVSYNEQFF.

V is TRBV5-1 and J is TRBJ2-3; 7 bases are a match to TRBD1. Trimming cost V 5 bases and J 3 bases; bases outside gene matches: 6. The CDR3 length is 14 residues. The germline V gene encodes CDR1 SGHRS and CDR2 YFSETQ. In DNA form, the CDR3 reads TGCGCCAGCAGTTCCGACAGGGTTACAGATACGCAGTATTTT. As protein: CASSSDRVTDTQYF.

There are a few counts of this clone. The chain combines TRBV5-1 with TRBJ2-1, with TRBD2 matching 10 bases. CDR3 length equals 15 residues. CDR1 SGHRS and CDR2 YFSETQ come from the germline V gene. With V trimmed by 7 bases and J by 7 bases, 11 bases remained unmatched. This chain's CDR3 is CASCLAGAARNEQFF. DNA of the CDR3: TGCGCCAGCTGCCTAGCGGGGGCCGCAAGGAATGAGCAGTTCTTC. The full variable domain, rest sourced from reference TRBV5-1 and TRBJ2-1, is KAGVTQTPRYLIKTRGQQVTLSCSPISGHRSVSWYQQTPGQGLQFLFEYFSETQRNKGNFPGRFSGRQFSNSRSEMNVSTLELGDSALYLCASCLAGAARNEQFFGPGTRLTVL.

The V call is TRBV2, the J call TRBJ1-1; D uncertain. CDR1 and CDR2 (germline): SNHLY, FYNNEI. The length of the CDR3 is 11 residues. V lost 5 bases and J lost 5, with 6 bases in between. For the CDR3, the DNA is TGTGCCAGCAGTCCCATGACTGAAGCTTTCTTT. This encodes CASSPMTEAFF.

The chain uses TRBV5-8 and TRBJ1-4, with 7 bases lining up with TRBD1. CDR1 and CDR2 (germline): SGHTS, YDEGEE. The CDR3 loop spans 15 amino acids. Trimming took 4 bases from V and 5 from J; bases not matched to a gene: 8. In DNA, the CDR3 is TGTGCCAGCAGCCCTGCGACAGGGCCGAATGAAAAACTGTTTTTT. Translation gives CASSPATGPNEKLFF. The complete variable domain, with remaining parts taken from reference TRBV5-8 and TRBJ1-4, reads EAGVTQSPTHLIKTRGQQATLRCSPISGHTSVYWYQQALGLGLQFLLWYDEGEERNRGNFPPRFSGRQFPNYSSELNVNALELEDSALYLCASSPATGPNEKLFFGSGTQLSVL.

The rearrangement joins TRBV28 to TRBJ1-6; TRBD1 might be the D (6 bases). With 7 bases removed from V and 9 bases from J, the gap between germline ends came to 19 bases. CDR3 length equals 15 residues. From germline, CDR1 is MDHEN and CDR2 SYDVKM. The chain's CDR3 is CASTFGTSEGSPLHF. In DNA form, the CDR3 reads TGTGCCAGCACCTTTGGGACATCTGAAGGTTCACCCCTCCACTTT.

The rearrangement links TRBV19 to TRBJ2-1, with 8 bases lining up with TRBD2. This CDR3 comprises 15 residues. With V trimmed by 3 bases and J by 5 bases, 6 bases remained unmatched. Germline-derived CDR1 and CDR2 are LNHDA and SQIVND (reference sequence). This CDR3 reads CASSMAGGPNNEQFF. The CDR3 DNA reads TGTGCCAGTAGTATGGCGGGGGGCCCTAACAATGAGCAGTTCTTC.

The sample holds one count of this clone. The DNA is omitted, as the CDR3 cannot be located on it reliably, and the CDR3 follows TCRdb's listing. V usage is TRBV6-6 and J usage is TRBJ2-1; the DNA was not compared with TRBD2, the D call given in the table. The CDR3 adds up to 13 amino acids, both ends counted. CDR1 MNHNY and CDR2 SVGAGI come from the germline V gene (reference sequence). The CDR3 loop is CATIEVAGGNEFF.

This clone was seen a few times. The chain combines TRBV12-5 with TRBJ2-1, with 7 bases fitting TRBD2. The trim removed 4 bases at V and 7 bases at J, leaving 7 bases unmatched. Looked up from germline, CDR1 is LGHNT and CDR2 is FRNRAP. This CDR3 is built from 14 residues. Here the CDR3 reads CASGSGGGGNEQFF. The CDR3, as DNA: TGTGCTAGTGGTTCCGGTGGGGGGGGGAATGAGCAGTTCTTC.

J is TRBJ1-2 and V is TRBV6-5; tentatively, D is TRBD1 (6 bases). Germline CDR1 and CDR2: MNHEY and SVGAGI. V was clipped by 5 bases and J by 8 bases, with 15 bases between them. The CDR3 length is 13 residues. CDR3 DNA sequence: TGTGCCAGCAGTGTAAACAGGGACGGGGGCTACACCTTC. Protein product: CASSVNRDGGYTF.

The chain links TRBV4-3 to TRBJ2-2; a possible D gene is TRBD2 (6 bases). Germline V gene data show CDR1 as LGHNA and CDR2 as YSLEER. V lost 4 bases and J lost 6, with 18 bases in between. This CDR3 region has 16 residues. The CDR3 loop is CASSPRGGGIPGELFF. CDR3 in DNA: TGCGCCAGCAGCCCCCGGGGTGGGGGGATCCCCGGGGAGCTGTTTTTT.

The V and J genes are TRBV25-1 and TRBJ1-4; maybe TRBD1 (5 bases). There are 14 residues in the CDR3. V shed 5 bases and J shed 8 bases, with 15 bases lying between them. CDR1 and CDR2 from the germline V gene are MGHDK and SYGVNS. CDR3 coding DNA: TGTGCCAGCAGTCCGGACACCTCTACCGAAAAACTGTTTTTT. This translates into CASSPDTSTEKLFF.

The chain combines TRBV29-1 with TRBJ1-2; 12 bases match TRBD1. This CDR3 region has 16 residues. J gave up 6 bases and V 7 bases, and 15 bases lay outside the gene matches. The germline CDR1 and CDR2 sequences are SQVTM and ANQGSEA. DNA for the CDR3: TGCAGCGCCCCTACCGGGACAGGGGGCTTCGGGGATGGCTACACCTTC. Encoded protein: CSAPTGTGGFGDGYTF.

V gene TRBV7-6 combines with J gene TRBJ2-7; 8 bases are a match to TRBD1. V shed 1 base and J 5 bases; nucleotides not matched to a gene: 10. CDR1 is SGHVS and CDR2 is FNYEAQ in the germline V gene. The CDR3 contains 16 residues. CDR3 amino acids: CASSLDLGTGPDEQYF. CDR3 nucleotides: TGTGCCAGCAGCTTAGACTTGGGGACAGGCCCGGACGAGCAGTACTTC.

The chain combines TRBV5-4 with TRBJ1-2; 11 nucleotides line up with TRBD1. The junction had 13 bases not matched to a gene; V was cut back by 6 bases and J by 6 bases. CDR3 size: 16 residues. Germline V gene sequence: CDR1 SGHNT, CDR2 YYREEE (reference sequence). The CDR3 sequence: CASTRMDRGQGDGYTF. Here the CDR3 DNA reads TGTGCCAGCACCCGCATGGACAGGGGGCAGGGGGATGGCTACACCTTC.

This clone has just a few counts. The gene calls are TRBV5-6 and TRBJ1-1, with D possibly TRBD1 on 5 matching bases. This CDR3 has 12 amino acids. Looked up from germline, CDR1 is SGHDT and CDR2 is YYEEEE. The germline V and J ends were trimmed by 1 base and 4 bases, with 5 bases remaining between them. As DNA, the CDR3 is TGTGCCAGCAGCTTGAGGGGCACTGAAGCTTTCTTT. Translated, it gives CASSLRGTEAFF.